The rows below give T cell receptor beta chains drawn from one sample of a study of early T cells in non-severe SARS-CoV-2 infection. TCRdb itself ran the 5' RACE reads through MiXCR, one entry per CDR3 protein. This table has 85,000 to 100,000 distinct CDR3 sequences, roughly 17% appearing once. The sequenced sample was whole blood, obtained at baseline. The receptors were gathered from an adult who was a healthcare worker with PCR-confirmed SARS-CoV-2 infection or an uninfected control (not recorded which). Each CDR3 is given with its conserved first and last residue. A D gene is named only where the DNA matches it firmly.

d_gene,j_gene,v_gene,CDR3aa
TRBD2,TRBJ2-3,TRBV18,CASSPTTSGETDTQYF
TRBD1,TRBJ2-5,TRBV28,CASKDRGRSETQYF
TRBD2,TRBJ2-2,TRBV20-1,CSATLGGRAANTGDLFF
NA,TRBJ1-6,TRBV12-3/TRBV12-4,CASSLQGRNSPLHF
NA,TRBJ2-1,TRBV30,CAWSKGSGAYNEQFF
TRBD1,TRBJ1-1,TRBV7-9,CASSPLSTGAHRAFF
NA,TRBJ2-6,TRBV12-3/TRBV12-4,CASNGTRSSGANVLTF
NA,TRBJ2-7,TRBV6-5,CASWMGARPYEQYF
NA,TRBJ2-1,TRBV7-6,CASSSRGGGFGEQFF
NA,TRBJ2-3,TRBV2,CASKKDSSTDTQYF
NA,TRBJ1-3,TRBV18,CASSPPAGQHSGNTIYF
NA,TRBJ2-5,TRBV11-2,CASQGFMGKETQYF
TRBD2,TRBJ2-2,TRBV4-3,CASSQEVVRSGGNTGELFF
NA,TRBJ2-3,TRBV7-9,CASSPTPDTQYF
NA,TRBJ2-7,TRBV7-8,CASSLGAVSYEQYF
NA,TRBJ2-2,TRBV18,CASSPFPVGELFF
NA,TRBJ2-1,TRBV12-3/TRBV12-4,CASSLMRDSYNEQFF
TRBD1,TRBJ2-7,TRBV10-3,CAISGQGSQGEQYF
TRBD2,TRBJ2-5,TRBV20-1,CSVPTSGRKTQYF
NA,TRBJ1-2,TRBV28,CASSSGQYGYTF
NA,TRBJ2-3,TRBV7-2,CASSLGVPTDTQYF
NA,TRBJ2-1,TRBV12-3/TRBV12-4,CASRTGTRYNEQFF
NA,TRBJ1-1,TRBV12-3/TRBV12-4,CASSPYDRNTEAFF
NA,TRBJ2-1,TRBV2,CASSLGGINEQFF
NA,TRBJ1-4,TRBV28,CASSLVWKEKLFF
NA,TRBJ2-5,TRBV6-5,CASSYSPTAQETQYF
NA,TRBJ2-3,TRBV20-1,CSARASFKGTDTQYF
TRBD2,TRBJ2-7,TRBV28,CASSASPGLAGVYEQYF
NA,TRBJ2-3,TRBV12-3/TRBV12-4,CASSLTIPSTADTQYF
NA,TRBJ2-7,TRBV18,CASSPRGNHLGEQYF
TRBD2,TRBJ2-7,TRBV20-1,CSARDPAGESREQYF
NA,TRBJ2-4,TRBV20-1,CSATSTAPNIQYF
NA,TRBJ2-3,TRBV21-1,CASSKMSGGATDTQYF
NA,TRBJ2-1,TRBV29-1,CSVESGQFF
NA,TRBJ1-1,TRBV6-5,CASSSTFGAFF
NA,TRBJ2-7,TRBV10-3,CAISESSRAVGREQYF
NA,TRBJ2-7,TRBV12-3/TRBV12-4,CASSLAGEGQYF
NA,TRBJ2-5,TRBV6-2/TRBV6-3,CASSHDGAGQETQYF
TRBD1,TRBJ2-5,TRBV27,CASTDRGLETQYF
NA,TRBJ1-1,TRBV4-1,CASSQGPAMNTEAFF